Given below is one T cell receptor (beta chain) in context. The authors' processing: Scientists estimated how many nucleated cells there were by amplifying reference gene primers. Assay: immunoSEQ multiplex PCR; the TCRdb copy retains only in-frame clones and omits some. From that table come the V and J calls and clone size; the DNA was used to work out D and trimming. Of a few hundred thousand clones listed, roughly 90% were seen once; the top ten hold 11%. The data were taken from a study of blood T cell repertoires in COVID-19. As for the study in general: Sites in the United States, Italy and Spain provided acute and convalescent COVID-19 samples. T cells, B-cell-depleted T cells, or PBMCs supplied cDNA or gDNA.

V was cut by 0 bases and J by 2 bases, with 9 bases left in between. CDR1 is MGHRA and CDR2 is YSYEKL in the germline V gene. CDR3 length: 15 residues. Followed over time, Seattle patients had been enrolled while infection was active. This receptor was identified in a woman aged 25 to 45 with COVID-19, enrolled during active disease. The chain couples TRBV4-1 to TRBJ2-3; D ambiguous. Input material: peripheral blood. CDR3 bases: TGCGCCAGCAGCCAAGATAGTTTAGACACAGATACGCAGTATTTT. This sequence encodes CASSQDSLDTDTQYF.